This T cell receptor beta chain appears in the sequencing data of a study of T cells in Graves' hyperthyroidism and ophthalmopathy. Whole-study findings and limits: Peripheral blood also featured most of the thyroid clonotypes expanded above 0.001.

This CDR3 region has 17 residues. V lost 8 bases, J lost 4 bases, and 12 bases stayed unmatched. Looked up from germline, CDR1 is MNHNS and CDR2 is SASEGT. The table lists this clonotype with many counts. The antigen is undetermined. Amplified TCR beta CDR3 regions came from RNA transcripts. TCR CDR3 regions were first amplified by RT-PCR with HTBI primers. MiXCR, applied by TCRdb to the multiplex PCR reads, yields one record per CDR3 protein. The top ten hold 50% of the sample, which has under 350,000 distinct CDR3 sequences, approximately 22% seen once. This receptor was identified in a woman aged 50 to 60 with Graves' hyperthyroidism. What was sequenced was blood. The chain employs TRBV6-1 and TRBJ1-5; 12 bases map to TRBD1. The CDR3: CASYRPGTGGKNQPQHF. DNA for the CDR3: TGTGCCAGCTACCGCCCCGGGACAGGGGGCAAGAATCAGCCCCAGCATTTT.